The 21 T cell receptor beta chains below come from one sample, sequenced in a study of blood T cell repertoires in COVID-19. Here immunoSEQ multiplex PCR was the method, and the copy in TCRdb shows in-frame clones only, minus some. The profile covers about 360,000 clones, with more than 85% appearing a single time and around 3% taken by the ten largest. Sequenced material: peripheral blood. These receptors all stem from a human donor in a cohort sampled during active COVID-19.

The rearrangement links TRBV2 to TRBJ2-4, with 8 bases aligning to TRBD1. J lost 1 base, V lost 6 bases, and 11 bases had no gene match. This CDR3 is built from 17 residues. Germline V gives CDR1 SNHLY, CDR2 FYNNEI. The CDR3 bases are TGTGCCAGCAGGACCCGGGACAGGAGACCCGCCAAAAACATTCAGTACTTC. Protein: CASRTRDRRPAKNIQYF.

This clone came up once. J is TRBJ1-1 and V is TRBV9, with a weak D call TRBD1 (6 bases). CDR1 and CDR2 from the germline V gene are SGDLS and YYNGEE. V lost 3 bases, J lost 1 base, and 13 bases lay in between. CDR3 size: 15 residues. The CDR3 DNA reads TGTGCCAGCAGCGCCGGTGGGGGCTGGAACACTGAAGCTTTCTTT. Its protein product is CASSAGGGWNTEAFF. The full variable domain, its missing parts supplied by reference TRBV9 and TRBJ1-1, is DSGVTQTPKHLITATGQRVTLRCSPRSGDLSVYWYQQSLDQGLQFLIQYYNGEERAKGNILERFSAQQFPDLHSELNLSSLELGDSALYFCASSAGGGWNTEAFFGQGTRLTVV.

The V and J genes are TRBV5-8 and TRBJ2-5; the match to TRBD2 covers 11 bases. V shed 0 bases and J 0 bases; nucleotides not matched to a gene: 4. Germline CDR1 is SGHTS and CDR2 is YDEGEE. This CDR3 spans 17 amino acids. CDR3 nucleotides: TGTGCCAGCAGCTTGGGGGGGACTAGCGGTTACCAAGAGACCCAGTACTTC. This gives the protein CASSLGGTSGYQETQYF.

The CDR3 bases are TGTGCCAGCAGCGTAGGCAGGGGCCTTAATTCACCCCTCCACTTT. Protein product: CASSVGRGLNSPLHF. This chain connects TRBV9 to TRBJ1-6, with a possible D match to TRBD1 (6 bases). The CDR3 loop spans 15 amino acids. Looked up from germline, CDR1 is SGDLS and CDR2 is YYNGEE. Trimming removed 0 bases at V and 6 bases at J, with 10 bases between.

This CDR3 reads CASSSTPNTGELFF. For the CDR3, the DNA is TGTGCCAGCAGCTCCACACCGAACACCGGGGAGCTGTTTTTT. This chain joins TRBV7-3 and TRBJ2-2, with no clear D. V was clipped by 4 bases and J by 0 bases, with 6 bases between them. CDR3 length: 14 amino acids. Looked up from germline, CDR1 is SGHTA and CDR2 is FQGTGA. Looking up the rest from reference TRBV7-3 and TRBJ2-2 gives the full variable domain: GAGVSQTPSNKVTEKGKYVELRCDPISGHTALYWYRQSLGQGPEFLIYFQGTGAADDSGLPNDRFFAVRPEGSVSTLKIQRTERGDSAVYLCASSSTPNTGELFFGEGSRLTVL.

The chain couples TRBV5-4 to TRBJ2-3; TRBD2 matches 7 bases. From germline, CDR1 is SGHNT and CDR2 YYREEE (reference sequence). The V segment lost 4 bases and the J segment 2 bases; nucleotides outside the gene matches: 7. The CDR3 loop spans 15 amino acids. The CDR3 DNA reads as TGTGCCAGCAGCCCAGCGGGACGAGACACAGATACGCAGTATTTT. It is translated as CASSPAGRDTDTQYF. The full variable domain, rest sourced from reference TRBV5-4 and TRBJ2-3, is ETGVTQSPTHLIKTRGQQVTLRCSSQSGHNTVSWYQQALGQGPQFIFQYYREEENGRGNFPPRFSGLQFPNYSSELNVNALELDDSALYLCASSPAGRDTDTQYFGPGTRLTVL.

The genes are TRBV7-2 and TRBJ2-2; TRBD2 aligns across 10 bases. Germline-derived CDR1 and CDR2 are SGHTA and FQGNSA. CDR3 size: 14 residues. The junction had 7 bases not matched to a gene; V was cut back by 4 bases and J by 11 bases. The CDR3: CASSYSLAGVELFF. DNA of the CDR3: TGTGCCAGCAGCTACTCCCTAGCGGGAGTCGAGCTGTTTTTT.

The CDR3 reads CASSYSSAGGYEQYF. Written as DNA, the CDR3 is TGTGCCAGCAGTTACTCGTCAGCGGGGGGCTACGAGCAGTACTTC. The chain uses TRBV6-5 and TRBJ2-7; TRBD2 matches 9 bases. CDR1 MNHEY and CDR2 SVGAGI come from the germline V gene. The CDR3 spans 15 residues. V was pared by 0 bases and J by 3 bases, with 3 bases of the junction left unmatched.

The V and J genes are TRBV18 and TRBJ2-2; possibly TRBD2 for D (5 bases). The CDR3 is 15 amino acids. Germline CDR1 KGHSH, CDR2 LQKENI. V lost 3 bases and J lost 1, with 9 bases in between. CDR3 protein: CASSPAGGNTGELFF. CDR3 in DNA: TGTGCCAGCTCACCGGCAGGAGGGAACACCGGGGAGCTGTTTTTT. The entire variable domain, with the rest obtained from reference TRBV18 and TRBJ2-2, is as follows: NAGVMQNPRHLVRRRGQEARLRCSPMKGHSHVYWYRQLPEEGLKFMVYLQKENIIDESGMPKERFSAEFPKEGPSILRIQQVVRGDSAAYFCASSPAGGNTGELFFGEGSRLTVL.

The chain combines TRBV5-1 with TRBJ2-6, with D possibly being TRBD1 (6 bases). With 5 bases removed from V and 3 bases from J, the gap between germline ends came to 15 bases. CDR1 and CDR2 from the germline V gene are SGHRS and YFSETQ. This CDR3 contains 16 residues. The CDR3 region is CASSQGQFRGANVLTF. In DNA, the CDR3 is TGCGCCAGCAGTCAGGGGCAGTTTCGTGGGGCCAACGTCCTGACTTTC.

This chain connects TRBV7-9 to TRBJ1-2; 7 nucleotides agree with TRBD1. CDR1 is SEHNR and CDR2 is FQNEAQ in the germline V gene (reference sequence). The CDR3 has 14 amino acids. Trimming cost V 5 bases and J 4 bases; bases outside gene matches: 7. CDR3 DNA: TGTGCCAGCAGCCAGGGGGGCGTTAGCTATGGCTACACCTTC. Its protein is CASSQGGVSYGYTF.

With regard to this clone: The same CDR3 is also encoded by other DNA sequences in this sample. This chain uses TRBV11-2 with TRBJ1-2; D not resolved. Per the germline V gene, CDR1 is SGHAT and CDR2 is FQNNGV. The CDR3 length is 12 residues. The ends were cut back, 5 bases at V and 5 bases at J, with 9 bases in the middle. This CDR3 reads CASSLTGYGYTF. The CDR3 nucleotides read TGTGCCAGCAGCCTAACGGGGTATGGCTACACCTTC.

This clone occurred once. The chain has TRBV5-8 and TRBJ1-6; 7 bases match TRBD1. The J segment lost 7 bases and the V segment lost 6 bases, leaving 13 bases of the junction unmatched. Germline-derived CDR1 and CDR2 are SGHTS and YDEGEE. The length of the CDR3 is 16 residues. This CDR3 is CASIRGDRDANSPLHF. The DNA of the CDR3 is TGTGCCAGCATTCGTGGCGACAGGGACGCGAATTCACCCCTCCACTTT.

The CDR3 reads CASSYRVPPQHF. The CDR3 coding sequence is TGTGCCAGCAGTTACAGGGTACCGCCCCAGCATTTT. The rearrangement uses TRBV27 and TRBJ1-5, with D tentatively TRBD1 (6 bases). V lost 4 bases, J lost 9 bases, and 10 bases lay in between. CDR3 length: 12 residues. Looked up from germline, CDR1 is MNHEY and CDR2 is SMNVEV (reference sequence).

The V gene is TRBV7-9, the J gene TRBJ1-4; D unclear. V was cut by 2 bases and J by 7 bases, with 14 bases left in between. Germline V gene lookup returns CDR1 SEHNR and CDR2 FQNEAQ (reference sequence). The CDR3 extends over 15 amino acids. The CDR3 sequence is CASSLTAASGEKLFF. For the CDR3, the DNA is TGTGCCAGCAGCTTAACTGCAGCCTCGGGTGAAAAACTGTTTTTT.

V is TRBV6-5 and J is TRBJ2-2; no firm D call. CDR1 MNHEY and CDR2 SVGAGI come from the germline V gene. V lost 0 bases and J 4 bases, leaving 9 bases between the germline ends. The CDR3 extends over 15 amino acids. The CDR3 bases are TGTGCCAGCAGTTACTCGCGTCTTCGCACCGGGGAGCTGTTTTTT. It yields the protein CASSYSRLRTGELFF.

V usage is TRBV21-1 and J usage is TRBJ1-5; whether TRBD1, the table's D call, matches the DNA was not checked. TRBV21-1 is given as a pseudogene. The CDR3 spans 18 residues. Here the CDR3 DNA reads TGTGCCAGCAGCAATTGGGACAGGGGGCTCTCCCCCATCAGGCCCCAGCATTTT. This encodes CASSNWDRGLSPIRPQHF.

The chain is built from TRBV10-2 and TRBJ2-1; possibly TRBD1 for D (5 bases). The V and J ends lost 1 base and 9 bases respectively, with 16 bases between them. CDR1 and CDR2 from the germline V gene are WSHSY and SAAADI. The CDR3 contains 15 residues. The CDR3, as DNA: TGCGCCAGCAGTGAGTTGACGCACTCGCAGGGTGAGCAGTTCTTC. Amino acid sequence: CASSELTHSQGEQFF.

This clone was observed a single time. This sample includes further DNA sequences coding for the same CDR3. The CDR3, as DNA: TGTGCCATCAGCCCTACAGAGAACACTGAAGCTTTCTTT. Translation gives CAISPTENTEAFF. The V call is TRBV10-3, the J call TRBJ1-1; D gene unclear. CDR3 length equals 13 residues. Looked up from germline, CDR1 is ENHRY and CDR2 is SYGVKD. V was cut by 6 bases and J by 1 base, with 9 bases left in between.

CDR3 protein: CATSDPGQADNEQFF. DNA of the CDR3: TGTGCCACCAGTGATCCGGGACAGGCTGACAATGAGCAGTTCTTC. This chain uses TRBV24-1 with TRBJ2-1; 8 nucleotides agree with TRBD1. After removal of 3 bases from V and 5 bases from J, the junction contained 5 bases not matched to a gene. CDR1 and CDR2 from the germline V gene are KGHDR and SFDVKD. This CDR3 has 15 residues.

The chain's CDR3 is CASSVGGAAKNIQYF. The CDR3 bases are TGTGCCAGCAGCGTAGGAGGCGCAGCCAAAAACATTCAGTACTTC. The rearrangement joins TRBV28 to TRBJ2-4, with a weak D call TRBD2 (5 bases). The germline V and J ends were trimmed by 6 bases and 0 bases, with 12 bases remaining between them. Germline V gene sequence: CDR1 MDHEN, CDR2 SYDVKM. CDR3 size: 15 residues.